Listed here are 23 T cell receptor beta chains from one sample, sequenced in a study of blood T cell repertoires in COVID-19. TCRdb's table, derived via immunoSEQ multiplex PCR, lists solely in-frame clones and lacks some. The sample yields under 200,000 clones, 74% seen once. Sample: peripheral blood. The receptors were sampled from a woman of 80 years or more with acute or convalescent COVID-19.

This chain connects TRBV9 to TRBJ2-1; tentatively, D is TRBD2 (6 bases). Germline loops: CDR1 SGDLS, CDR2 YYNGEE. V dropped 0 bases and J dropped 6 bases, with 13 bases sitting between them. CDR3 length: 15 amino acids. DNA for the CDR3: TGTGCCAGCAGCGTAGATGGACTAACGTTCAATGAGCAGTTCTTC. It translates to CASSVDGLTFNEQFF.

This chain joins TRBV7-2 and TRBJ1-2, with D possibly matching TRBD1 (5 bases). Germline CDR1 is SGHTA and CDR2 is FQGNSA. This CDR3 comprises 14 residues. V lost 3 bases and J 1 base, leaving 9 bases between the germline ends. CDR3 in DNA: TGTGCCAGCAGCTTGTCGGGGGGTAACTATGGCTACACCTTC. As protein: CASSLSGGNYGYTF.

The J gene is TRBJ1-5, the V gene TRBV6-2 or TRBV6-3; 8 bases are shared with TRBD1. Germline CDR1 is MNHEY and CDR2 is SVGEGT. With V trimmed by 5 bases and J by 4 bases, 16 bases remained unmatched. This CDR3 region has 18 residues. The CDR3 reads CASSTPGQGFFGNQPQHF. The CDR3 region has the DNA TGTGCCAGCAGTACCCCTGGACAGGGCTTTTTCGGAAATCAGCCCCAGCATTTT.

The CDR3 spells CAISPQVSNQPQHF. CDR3 DNA sequence: TGTGCCATCAGCCCACAGGTTAGCAATCAGCCCCAGCATTTT. V and J are TRBV10-3 and TRBJ1-5; maybe TRBD1 (5 bases). V lost 6 bases to trimming and J lost 0 bases, with 9 bases between them. Looked up from germline, CDR1 is ENHRY and CDR2 is SYGVKD. The CDR3 spans 14 residues.

In nucleotides, the CDR3 is TGTGCCAGCAGCTTAGGACAGGGAAGAAACACCATATATTTT. It codes for CASSLGQGRNTIYF. V gene TRBV7-2 combines with J gene TRBJ1-3, with 7 bases matching TRBD1. J lost 5 bases, V lost 1 base, and 2 bases had no gene match. Germline CDR1 reads SGHTA; CDR2 reads FQGNSA. The length of the CDR3 is 14 residues. Filled out from reference TRBV7-2 and TRBJ1-3, the complete variable domain reads GAGVSQSPSNKVTEKGKDVELRCDPISGHTALYWYRQSLGQGLEFLIYFQGNSAPDKSGLPSDRFSAERTGGSVSTLTIQRTQQEDSAVYLCASSLGQGRNTIYFGEGSWLTVV.

The chain combines TRBV6-6 with TRBJ2-5; D may be TRBD2 (6 bases). CDR1 is MNHNY, CDR2 SVGAGI, per germline (reference sequence). V lost 2 bases, J lost 4 bases, and 11 bases lay in between. This CDR3 contains 14 residues. The CDR3 DNA reads as TGTGCCAGCAGTTACCCCGGGAGTGGAGAGACCCAGTACTTC. This translates into CASSYPGSGETQYF.

The chain has TRBV19 and TRBJ2-6; 7 bases align to TRBD2. The CDR3 contains 18 residues. Trimming cost V 3 bases and J 0 bases; bases outside gene matches: 8. Germline values: CDR1 LNHDA, CDR2 SQIVND (reference sequence). This CDR3 reads CASSMASGHLSGANVLTF. The CDR3 DNA is TGTGCCAGTAGTATGGCTAGCGGACACCTCTCTGGGGCCAACGTCCTGACTTTC.

The rearrangement joins TRBV5-1 to TRBJ2-3, with 8 bases fitting TRBD1. Trimming removed 0 bases from V and 4 bases from J; junction bases left unmatched: 13. The CDR3 sequence is 18 residues long. Germline V gives CDR1 SGHRS, CDR2 YFSETQ. The DNA of the CDR3 is TGCGCCAGCAGCTTGGAAGGGACAGGATGGAGAAGCGCAGATACGCAGTATTTT. It translates to CASSLEGTGWRSADTQYF.

The rearrangement links TRBV9 to TRBJ2-7; possibly TRBD2 for D (5 bases). V was pared by 0 bases and J by 7 bases, with 8 bases between. Germline CDR1 and CDR2: SGDLS and YYNGEE. CDR3 size: 12 residues. The CDR3 DNA follows: TGTGCCAGCAGCGTAGGCCCGGGGGAGCAGTACTTC. Residues: CASSVGPGEQYF.

The chain recombines TRBV9 with TRBJ1-1, with D possibly TRBD1 on 6 matching bases. CDR1 SGDLS and CDR2 YYNGEE come from the germline V gene. There are 15 residues in the CDR3. V was pared by 0 bases and J by 5 bases, with 14 bases between. CDR3 nucleotides: TGTGCCAGCAGCGTAGCCGGCGGGGGGCCGACTGAAGCTTTCTTT. Amino acids: CASSVAGGGPTEAFF. Variable domain in full (rest from reference TRBV9 and TRBJ1-1): DSGVTQTPKHLITATGQRVTLRCSPRSGDLSVYWYQQSLDQGLQFLIQYYNGEERAKGNILERFSAQQFPDLHSELNLSSLELGDSALYFCASSVAGGGPTEAFFGQGTRLTVV.

The J gene is TRBJ2-4, the V gene TRBV28; D call uncertain. This CDR3 is 14 amino acids long. V shed 5 bases and J shed 0 bases, with 8 bases lying between them. CDR1 is MDHEN and CDR2 is SYDVKM in the germline V gene. CDR3 in DNA: TGTGCCAGCAGTATGCACTTAGCCAAAAACATTCAGTACTTC. As protein: CASSMHLAKNIQYF.

J is TRBJ2-5 and V is TRBV13; tentative D call: TRBD2 (5 bases). Deletions cut 1 base from V and 5 bases from J, with 14 bases between. Per germline, CDR1 PRHDT and CDR2 FYEKMQ (reference sequence). CDR3 length equals 15 residues. CDR3 loop: CASSLVSSPRETQYF. As DNA, the CDR3 is TGTGCCAGCAGCTTAGTGTCTAGCCCCAGGGAGACCCAGTACTTC.

This chain links TRBV2 with TRBJ2-7; 7 bases align to TRBD1. The V and J ends lost 4 bases and 3 bases, in that order; junction bases with no gene match: 3. CDR1 and CDR2 (germline): SNHLY, FYNNEI. This CDR3 contains 13 residues. The CDR3 reads CASSGQGNYEQYF. The CDR3 DNA reads as TGTGCCAGCAGTGGACAGGGAAACTACGAGCAGTACTTC. Drawing the rest from reference TRBV2 and TRBJ2-7, the complete variable domain is EPEVTQTPSHQVTQMGQEVILRCVPISNHLYFYWYRQILGQKVEFLVSFYNNEISEKSEIFDDQFSVERPDGSNFTLKIRSTKLEDSAMYFCASSGQGNYEQYFGPGTRLTVT.

The chain recombines TRBV5-1 with TRBJ2-3; 9 nucleotides line up with TRBD2. J lost 2 bases, V lost 5 bases, and 3 bases had no gene match. The length of the CDR3 is 14 residues. Germline assignment: CDR1 SGHRS and CDR2 YFSETQ. The CDR3 DNA sequence: TGCGCCAGCAGACTAGCGGGTAACACAGATACGCAGTATTTT. Amino acids: CASRLAGNTDTQYF.

This clone showed up just once. The chain recombines TRBV5-4 with TRBJ2-7, with TRBD2 identical over 10 bases. The CDR3 loop spans 15 amino acids. CDR1 and CDR2 (germline): SGHNT, YYREEE (reference sequence). The V segment lost 0 bases and the J segment 2 bases; nucleotides outside the gene matches: 2. CDR3: CASSLGAGGPYEQYF. CDR3 nucleotides: TGTGCCAGCAGCTTGGGAGCGGGAGGGCCCTACGAGCAGTACTTC.

This chain uses TRBV3-1 (or the pseudogene TRBV3-2) with TRBJ1-1; TRBD1 is a possible D gene (5 bases). The CDR3 runs to 19 residues. CDR1 and CDR2 (germline): LGHDT, YNNKEL (reference sequence). Trimming shortened V by 0 bases and J by 0 bases, and 20 bases separated the two germline ends. The CDR3 loop is CASSQDFRQGSFLNTEAFF. The CDR3 nucleotides read TGTGCCAGCAGCCAAGATTTTCGGCAGGGATCTTTTCTGAACACTGAAGCTTTCTTT.

The sample holds one count of this clone. J is TRBJ1-5 and V is TRBV15; tentatively, D is TRBD1 (5 bases). This CDR3 is 15 amino acids long. Germline V lookup: CDR1 LNHNV, CDR2 YYDKDF (reference sequence). V was cut by 3 bases and J by 0 bases, with 9 bases left in between. CDR3 region: CATSSRVYSNQPQHF. As DNA, the CDR3 is TGTGCCACCAGCAGCAGGGTTTATAGCAATCAGCCCCAGCATTTT.

This chain uses TRBV7-9 with TRBJ2-5, with TRBD2 identical over 8 bases. The length of the CDR3 is 16 residues. Trimming at V came to 1 base and at J to 5 bases, leaving 9 bases not matched to a gene. CDR1 and CDR2 from the germline V gene are SEHNR and FQNEAQ (reference sequence). The CDR3 DNA follows: TGTGCCAGCAGCTTAGATCCGTCGAGACTAGCGGAGACCCAGTACTTC. This gives the protein CASSLDPSRLAETQYF.

This chain joins TRBV29-1 and TRBJ2-2; D might be TRBD2 (6 bases). Trimming removed 6 bases from V and 0 bases from J, with 14 bases in between. This CDR3 has 15 amino acids. Germline V gene data show CDR1 as SQVTM and CDR2 as ANQGSEA. The CDR3 DNA reads TGCAGCGTCCCGGGGGAGAGCTCGAACACCGGGGAGCTGTTTTTT. This gives the protein CSVPGESSNTGELFF.

The chain couples TRBV7-2 to TRBJ2-4; D possibly corresponds to TRBD1 (5 bases). Trimming pared 5 bases from V and 8 bases from J, leaving 19 bases between. The CDR3 spans 15 residues. Per germline, CDR1 SGHTA and CDR2 FQGNSA. The CDR3 spells CASSPTLGQGHIQYF. The DNA for the CDR3 is TGTGCCAGCAGCCCTACTTTGGGGCAGGGTCACATTCAGTACTTC. Drawing the rest from reference TRBV7-2 and TRBJ2-4, the complete variable domain is GAGVSQSPSNKVTEKGKDVELRCDPISGHTALYWYRQSLGQGLEFLIYFQGNSAPDKSGLPSDRFSAERTGGSVSTLTIQRTQQEDSAVYLCASSPTLGQGHIQYFGAGTRLSVL.

This clone has only one observation. The rearrangement joins TRBV24-1 to TRBJ2-1; D is perhaps TRBD2 (6 bases). There are 16 residues in the CDR3. Per the germline V gene, CDR1 is KGHDR and CDR2 is SFDVKD. The V end lost 4 bases, the J end lost 7 bases, and 19 bases lay between the germline ends. Written as DNA, the CDR3 is TGTGCCACCAGTGACAGGAGTGGGGTAGCGGCAAATGAGCAGTTCTTC. Its protein product is CATSDRSGVAANEQFF.

The CDR3 loop reads CASSFTGEEQYF. The DNA for the CDR3 is TGTGCCAGCAGCTTTACAGGGGAGGAGCAGTACTTC. The rearrangement links TRBV5-6 to TRBJ2-7, with TRBD1 identical over 7 bases. The trim removed 2 bases at V and 7 bases at J, leaving 3 bases unmatched. Germline CDR1 SGHDT, CDR2 YYEEEE. This CDR3 comprises 12 residues.

The V and J genes are TRBV2 and TRBJ2-7; D gene ambiguous. The germline V gene has CDR1 SNHLY and CDR2 FYNNEI. Trimming shortened V by 3 bases and J by 7 bases, and 13 bases separated the two germline ends. This CDR3 region has 13 residues. The CDR3 nucleotides read TGTGCCAGCAGTGACCCAGCAGGATTGGAGCAGTACTTC. This translates into CASSDPAGLEQYF.